Sequencing of this T cell receptor beta chain was carried out in a study of PD-1 blockade in mismatch repair-deficient tumors. All patients were mismatch repair deficient, assessed by either PCR or immunohistochemistry. The germline CDR1 and CDR2 sequences are LGHNA and YSLEER. The J segment lost 4 bases and the V segment lost 4 bases, leaving 4 bases of the junction unmatched. This CDR3 comprises 14 residues. Using immunoSEQ multiplex PCR, the repertoire was profiled, and TCRdb retains in-frame clones only, with some absent. This sample has tens of thousands of clones, with 65% to 85% found just once.

This chain joins TRBV4-3 and TRBJ2-7, with 10 bases lining up with TRBD2. This clonotype originated in an adult with mismatch repair-deficient cancer. This specimen consisted of peripheral blood, obtained 12 weeks after starting pembrolizumab. In DNA form, the CDR3 reads TGCGCCAGCAGCCTGAGTAGCGGGAGGTACGAGCAGTACTTC. The encoded protein is CASSLSSGRYEQYF.